The 23 T cell receptor beta chains below were found in one sample sequenced in a study of OX40 agonist ivuxolimab in advanced cancers. TCRdb keeps only in-frame clones here, not all; method: immunoSEQ multiplex PCR. The table has approximately 69,000 clones, around 89% seen once. Sequences were derived from CD4+ or CD8+ T cells sorted from blood, sampled in a trial of the OX40 agonist ivuxolimab. The receptors come from an adult with an advanced solid tumor such as melanoma, head and neck, liver or kidney cancer.

V usage is TRBV7-2 and J usage is TRBJ2-1, with unresolved D. Per the germline V gene, CDR1 is SGHTA and CDR2 is FQGNSA. The V end lost 4 bases, the J end lost 5 bases, and 6 bases lay between the germline ends. There are 12 residues in the CDR3. The CDR3 DNA sequence: TGTGCCAGCAGCTCTCCTCACAATGAGCAGTTCTTC. It translates to CASSSPHNEQFF.

The chain recombines TRBV7-2 with TRBJ1-2; D is ambiguous. The CDR3 has 13 amino acids. The V end was cut by 8 bases, the J end by 3 bases, with 13 bases between. Germline V lookup: CDR1 SGHTA, CDR2 FQGNSA. This chain's CDR3 is CASYRGNHYGYTF. CDR3 DNA: TGTGCCAGCTACCGTGGGAATCACTATGGCTACACCTTC.

The gene calls are TRBV5-1 and TRBJ1-1; TRBD1 aligns across 8 bases. After removal of 3 bases from V and 4 bases from J, the junction contained 5 bases not matched to a gene. This CDR3 is 14 amino acids long. Germline-derived CDR1 and CDR2 are SGHRS and YFSETQ. CDR3 sequence reads: CASSSGQVGTEAFF. The CDR3 DNA reads TGCGCCAGCAGCTCGGGACAGGTAGGCACTGAAGCTTTCTTT.

This clone was seen only a few times. The CDR3: CSGVARGLAGGVDTQYF. CDR3 coding DNA: TGCAGCGGTGTTGCCAGGGGACTAGCGGGAGGGGTAGATACGCAGTATTTT. The genes are TRBV29-1 and TRBJ2-3, with 16 nucleotides matching TRBD2. The CDR3 has 17 amino acids. The ends lost 7 bases at V and 5 bases at J; junction bases unmatched: 12. The germline V gene encodes CDR1 SQVTM and CDR2 ANQGSEA.

A few counts support this clone. The V call is TRBV28, the J call TRBJ2-7, with unresolved D. Trimming cost V 7 bases and J 0 bases, with 7 bases left between them. The CDR3 is 12 amino acids. Germline lookup yields CDR1 MDHEN and CDR2 SYDVKM. The CDR3 DNA is TGTGCCAGCAATAAGAGCTCCTACGAGCAGTACTTC. The encoded protein is CASNKSSYEQYF. The whole variable domain, remainder taken from reference TRBV28 and TRBJ2-7, is DVKVTQSSRYLVKRTGEKVFLECVQDMDHENMFWYRQDPGLGLRLIYFSYDVKMKEKGDIPEGYSVSREKKERFSLILESASTNQTSMYLCASNKSSYEQYFGPGTRLTVT.

Here the CDR3 DNA reads TGTGCCAGCAGGTTTTACCTGGGACTAGACATCGGGGAGCTGTTTTTT. The encoded protein is CASRFYLGLDIGELFF. This chain connects TRBV28 to TRBJ2-2; TRBD2 matches 8 bases. V lost 6 bases to trimming and J lost 7 bases; unmatched junction nucleotides: 13. CDR1 is MDHEN, CDR2 SYDVKM, per germline. The CDR3 is 16 residues long.

This clone came up once. The V call is TRBV4-1, the J call TRBJ2-1; 11 nucleotides match TRBD2. Germline CDR1 and CDR2: MGHRA and YSYEKL. V shed 1 base, J shed 4 bases, and the junction held 6 bases outside the gene matches. This CDR3 comprises 17 residues. In DNA form, the CDR3 reads TGCGCCAGCAGCCAAGGGGCAGGGACTAGCGGTTACAATGAGCAGTTCTTC. This translates into CASSQGAGTSGYNEQFF.

The rearrangement joins TRBV28 to TRBJ1-2; 10 nucleotides line up with TRBD1. Germline CDR1 MDHEN, CDR2 SYDVKM. CDR3 length: 15 amino acids. V shed 4 bases, J shed 3 bases, and the junction held 5 bases outside the gene matches. The CDR3 sequence is CASSYPGTGDYGYTF. CDR3 DNA sequence: TGTGCCAGCAGTTACCCCGGGACAGGGGACTATGGCTACACCTTC.

CDR3 protein: CAIRDLSTEAFF. The CDR3 nucleotides read TGTGCCATCCGGGACCTGAGTACTGAAGCTTTCTTT. The rearrangement links TRBV10-3 to TRBJ1-1, with TRBD1 as a possible D gene (5 bases). The germline V gene has CDR1 ENHRY and CDR2 SYGVKD. V dropped 8 bases and J dropped 5 bases, with 12 bases sitting between them. This CDR3 region has 12 residues.

This clone turned up a few times. This chain connects TRBV7-2 to TRBJ1-1; D not certain. Germline loops: CDR1 SGHTA, CDR2 FQGNSA. Trimming took 3 bases from V and 0 from J, leaving 8 bases between them. CDR3 length equals 14 residues. The chain's CDR3 is CASSFLGMNTEAFF. The DNA of the CDR3 is TGTGCCAGCAGCTTCTTGGGGATGAACACTGAAGCTTTCTTT.

This chain's CDR3 is CAGKWGPEETQYF. CDR3 coding DNA: TGTGCCGGGAAGTGGGGGCCGGAGGAGACCCAGTACTTC. The rearrangement joins TRBV6-1 to TRBJ2-5, with D possibly being TRBD1 (6 bases). CDR1 MNHNS and CDR2 SASEGT come from the germline V gene. The CDR3 has 13 amino acids. V gave up 11 bases and J gave up 5 bases, with 18 bases separating them.

The rearrangement joins TRBV30 to TRBJ1-5, with D maybe TRBD1 (5 bases). The CDR3 covers 12 residues. The ends were cut back, 3 bases at V and 13 bases at J, with 16 bases in the middle. Germline CDR1 is GTSNPN and CDR2 is SVGIG (reference sequence). The CDR3 nucleotides read TGTGCCTGGAGCCCTGAGGGACTCGAGCAGCATTTT. It translates to CAWSPEGLEQHF.

V gene TRBV5-1 combines with J gene TRBJ1-4; D is uncertain. CDR1 and CDR2 (germline): SGHRS, YFSETQ. The V end was cut by 4 bases, the J end by 8 bases, with 21 bases between. The CDR3 has 16 residues. The CDR3 nucleotides read TGCGCCAGCAGCGGCCTGAACACGGACGGAGGGGAAAAACTGTTTTTT. Protein sequence: CASSGLNTDGGEKLFF.

The gene calls are TRBV30 and TRBJ2-1; 9 bases align to TRBD2. J was trimmed by 0 bases and V by 2 bases; bases with no gene match: 2. The germline CDR1 and CDR2 sequences are GTSNPN and SVGIG (reference sequence). The CDR3 contains 15 residues. CDR3 protein: CAWSRGGGSYNEQFF. CDR3 bases: TGTGCCTGGAGTCGCGGGGGGGGCTCCTACAATGAGCAGTTCTTC.

V usage is TRBV11-2 and J usage is TRBJ1-3; D unresolved. From germline, CDR1 is SGHAT and CDR2 FQNNGV. Trimming pared 0 bases from V and 7 bases from J, leaving 4 bases between. CDR3 size: 12 residues. The CDR3 loop is CASSLDPNTIYF. The CDR3 DNA reads as TGTGCCAGCAGCTTAGACCCGAACACCATATATTTT.

The J gene is TRBJ2-3, the V gene TRBV11-3; 7 bases are shared with TRBD1. CDR1 and CDR2 (germline): SGHNT, YENEEA. CDR3 length: 17 residues. Germline trimming cut 1 base from V and 2 bases from J; bases unmatched to any gene: 9. DNA for the CDR3: TGTGCCAGCAGCTTAGGAGCCGTCGGGACAGACACAGATACGCAGTATTTT. The encoded protein is CASSLGAVGTDTDTQYF. The whole variable domain, remainder taken from reference TRBV11-3 and TRBJ2-3, is EAGVVQSPRYKIIEKKQPVAFWCNPISGHNTLYWYLQNLGQGPELLIRYENEEAVDDSQLPKDRFSAERLKGVDSTLKIQPAELGDSAVYLCASSLGAVGTDTDTQYFGPGTRLTVL.

The rearrangement uses TRBV18 and TRBJ2-6, with D maybe TRBD1 (5 bases). Germline assignment: CDR1 KGHSH and CDR2 LQKENI. The CDR3 is made up of 14 amino acids. V dropped 8 bases and J dropped 1 base, with 9 bases sitting between them. CDR3 in amino acids: CASGSGSGANVLTF. The CDR3 DNA follows: TGTGCCAGCGGATCAGGGTCTGGGGCCAACGTCCTGACTTTC.

The CDR3 coding sequence is TGTGCCAGCAGCCAAGATATCACTAGCGGCCAAGAGACCCAGTACTTC. Amino acid sequence: CASSQDITSGQETQYF. The rearrangement links TRBV4-2 to TRBJ2-5; 8 positions agree with TRBD2. Trimming at V came to 0 bases and at J to 1 base, leaving 4 bases not matched to a gene. Germline loops: CDR1 LGHNA, CDR2 YNFKEQ. CDR3 length equals 16 residues.

The chain combines TRBV28 with TRBJ2-1, with no clear D. Deletions cut 6 bases from V and 0 bases from J, with 15 bases between. Germline assignment: CDR1 MDHEN and CDR2 SYDVKM. The CDR3 is 16 residues long. This chain's CDR3 is CASSPRFVSSYNEQFF. The CDR3 DNA follows: TGTGCCAGCAGCCCCCGTTTCGTTAGCTCCTACAATGAGCAGTTCTTC.

This clone was observed once. The chain combines TRBV9 with TRBJ2-5, with D possibly being TRBD1 (6 bases). From germline, CDR1 is SGDLS and CDR2 YYNGEE. The CDR3 is 15 amino acids. With 1 base removed from V and 1 base from J, the gap between germline ends came to 11 bases. CDR3 loop: CASSVIGGLQETQYF. CDR3 coding DNA: TGTGCCAGCAGCGTAATTGGGGGCCTCCAAGAGACCCAGTACTTC.

The chain uses TRBV4-1 and TRBJ2-7, with 7 bases fitting TRBD1. The germline gives CDR1 MGHRA, CDR2 YSYEKL. The CDR3 runs to 16 residues. Trimming at V came to 0 bases and at J to 4 bases, leaving 9 bases not matched to a gene. DNA for the CDR3: TGCGCCAGCAGCCAAGATCCGAGGGGGCGAGTTTACGAGCAGTACTTC. Translation gives CASSQDPRGRVYEQYF.

This sequence joins TRBV28 and TRBJ1-5; 9 bases map to TRBD1. This CDR3 spans 15 amino acids. The J segment lost 6 bases and the V segment lost 6 bases, leaving 9 bases of the junction unmatched. The germline CDR1 and CDR2 sequences are MDHEN and SYDVKM. CDR3 nucleotide sequence: TGTGCCAGCAGACAACCGGGACAGGGCCCTCAGCCCCAGCATTTT. Its translation is CASRQPGQGPQPQHF.

This sequence joins TRBV5-6 and TRBJ2-5; a possible D gene is TRBD1 (5 bases). CDR1 is SGHDT, CDR2 YYEEEE, per germline. The CDR3 consists of 14 residues. V shed 1 base and J shed 5 bases, with 12 bases lying between them. CDR3 DNA: TGTGCCAGCAGCTTGCCAGGGCCTCGGGAGACCCAGTACTTC. Protein product: CASSLPGPRETQYF.